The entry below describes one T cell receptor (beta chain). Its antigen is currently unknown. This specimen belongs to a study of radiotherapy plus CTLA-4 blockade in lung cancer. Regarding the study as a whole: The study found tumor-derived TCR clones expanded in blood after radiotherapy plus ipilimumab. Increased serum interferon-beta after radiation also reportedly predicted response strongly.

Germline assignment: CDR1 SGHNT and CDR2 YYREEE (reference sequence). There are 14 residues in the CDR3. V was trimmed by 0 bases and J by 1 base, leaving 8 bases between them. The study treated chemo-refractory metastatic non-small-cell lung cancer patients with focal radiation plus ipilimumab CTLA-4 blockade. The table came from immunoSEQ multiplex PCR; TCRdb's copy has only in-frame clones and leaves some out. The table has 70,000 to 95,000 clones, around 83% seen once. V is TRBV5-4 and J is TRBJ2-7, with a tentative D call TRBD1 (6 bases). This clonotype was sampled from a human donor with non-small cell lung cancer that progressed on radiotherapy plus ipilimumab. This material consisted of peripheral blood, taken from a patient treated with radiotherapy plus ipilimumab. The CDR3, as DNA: TGTGCCAGCAGCTTGGAGACAGGTTCCTACGAGCAGTACTTC. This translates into CASSLETGSYEQYF.